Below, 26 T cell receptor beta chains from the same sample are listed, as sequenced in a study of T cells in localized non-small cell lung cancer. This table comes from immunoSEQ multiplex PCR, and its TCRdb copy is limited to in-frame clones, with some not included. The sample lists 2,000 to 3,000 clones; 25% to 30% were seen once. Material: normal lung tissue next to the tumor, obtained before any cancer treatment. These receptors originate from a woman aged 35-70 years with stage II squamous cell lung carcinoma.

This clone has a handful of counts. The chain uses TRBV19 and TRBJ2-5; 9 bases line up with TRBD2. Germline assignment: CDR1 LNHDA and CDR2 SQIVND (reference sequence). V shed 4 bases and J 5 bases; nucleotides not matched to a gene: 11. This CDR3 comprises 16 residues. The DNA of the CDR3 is TGTGCCAGTAGTACTGCCGCGGGAGGGGGTCGGGAGACCCAGTACTTC. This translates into CASSTAAGGGRETQYF.

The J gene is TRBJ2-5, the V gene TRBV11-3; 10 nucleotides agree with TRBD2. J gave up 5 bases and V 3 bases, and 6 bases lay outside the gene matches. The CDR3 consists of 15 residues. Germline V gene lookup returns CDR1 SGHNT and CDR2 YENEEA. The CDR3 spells CASSFASGSLETQYF. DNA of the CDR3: TGTGCCAGCAGCTTCGCTAGCGGGAGTTTGGAGACCCAGTACTTC.

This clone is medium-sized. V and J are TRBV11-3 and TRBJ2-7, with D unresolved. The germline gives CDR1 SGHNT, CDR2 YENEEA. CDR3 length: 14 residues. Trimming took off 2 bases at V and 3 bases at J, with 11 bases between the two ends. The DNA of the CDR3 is TGTGCCAGCAGCTTACGCTCCCGAGGCTACGAGCAGTACTTC. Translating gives CASSLRSRGYEQYF.

CDR3 amino acids: CASSPLQDNQPQHF. The CDR3 region has the DNA TGTGCCAGCTCACCACTACAGGACAATCAGCCCCAGCATTTT. V is TRBV18 and J is TRBJ1-5; D is perhaps TRBD1 (5 bases). The CDR3 covers 14 residues. The V end was cut by 1 base, the J end by 3 bases, with 7 bases between. Germline values: CDR1 KGHSH, CDR2 LQKENI.

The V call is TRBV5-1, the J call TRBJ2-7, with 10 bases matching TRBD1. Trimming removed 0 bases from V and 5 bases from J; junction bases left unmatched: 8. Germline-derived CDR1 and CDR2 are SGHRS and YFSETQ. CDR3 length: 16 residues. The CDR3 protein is CASSLEPGQGWNEQYF. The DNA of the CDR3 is TGCGCCAGCAGCTTGGAACCGGGACAGGGGTGGAACGAGCAGTACTTC.

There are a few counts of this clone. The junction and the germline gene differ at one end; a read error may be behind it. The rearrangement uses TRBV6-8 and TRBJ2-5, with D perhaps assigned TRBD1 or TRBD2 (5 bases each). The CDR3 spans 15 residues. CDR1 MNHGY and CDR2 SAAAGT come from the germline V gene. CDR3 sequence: CASSDSSGTQETQYF. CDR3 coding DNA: TGTGCCAGCAGTGACTCGTCCGGGACGCAAGAGACCCAGTACTTC.

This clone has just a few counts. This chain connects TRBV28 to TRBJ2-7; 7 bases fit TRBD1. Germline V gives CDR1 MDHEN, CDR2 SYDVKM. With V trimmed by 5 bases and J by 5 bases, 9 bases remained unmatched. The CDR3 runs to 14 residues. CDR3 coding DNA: TGTGCCAGCAGTAAACAGGGGCAAAATCACGAGCAGTACTTC. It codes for CASSKQGQNHEQYF.

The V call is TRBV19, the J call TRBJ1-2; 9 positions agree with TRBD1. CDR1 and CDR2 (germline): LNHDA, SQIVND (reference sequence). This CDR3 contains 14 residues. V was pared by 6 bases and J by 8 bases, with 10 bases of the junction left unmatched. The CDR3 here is CASRQGAAIIGYTF. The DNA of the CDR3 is TGTGCCAGTAGACAGGGGGCCGCGATTATCGGCTACACCTTC.

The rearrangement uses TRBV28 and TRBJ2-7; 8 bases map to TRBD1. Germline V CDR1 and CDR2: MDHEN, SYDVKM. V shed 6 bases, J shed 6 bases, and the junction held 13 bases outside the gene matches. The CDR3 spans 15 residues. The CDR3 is CASRIGRQGPSEQYF. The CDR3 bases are TGTGCCAGCAGGATCGGGCGACAGGGGCCCAGCGAGCAGTACTTC.

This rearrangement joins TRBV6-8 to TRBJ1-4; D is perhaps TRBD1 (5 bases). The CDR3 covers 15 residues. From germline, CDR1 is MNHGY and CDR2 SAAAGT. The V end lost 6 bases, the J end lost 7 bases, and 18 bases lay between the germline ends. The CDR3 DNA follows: TGTGCCAGCAGACGGCCGGGGGGTGCAGTTGAAAAACTGTTTTTT. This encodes CASRRPGGAVEKLFF.

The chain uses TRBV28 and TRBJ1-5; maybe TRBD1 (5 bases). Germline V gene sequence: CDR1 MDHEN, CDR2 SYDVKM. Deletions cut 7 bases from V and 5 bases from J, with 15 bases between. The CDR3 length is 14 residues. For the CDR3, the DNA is TGTGCCAGCATAGGAGCTCGAGGGGATCAGCCCCAGCATTTT. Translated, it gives CASIGARGDQPQHF. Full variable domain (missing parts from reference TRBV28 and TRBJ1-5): DVKVTQSSRYLVKRTGEKVFLECVQDMDHENMFWYRQDPGLGLRLIYFSYDVKMKEKGDIPEGYSVSREKKERFSLILESASTNQTSMYLCASIGARGDQPQHFGDGTRLSIL.

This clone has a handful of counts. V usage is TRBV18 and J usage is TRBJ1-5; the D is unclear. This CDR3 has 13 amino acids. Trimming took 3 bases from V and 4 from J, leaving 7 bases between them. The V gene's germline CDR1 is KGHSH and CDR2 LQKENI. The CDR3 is CASSPGVNQPQHF. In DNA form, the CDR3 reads TGTGCCAGCTCACCGGGAGTTAATCAGCCCCAGCATTTT. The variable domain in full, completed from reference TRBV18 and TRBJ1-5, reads NAGVMQNPRHLVRRRGQEARLRCSPMKGHSHVYWYRQLPEEGLKFMVYLQKENIIDESGMPKERFSAEFPKEGPSILRIQQVVRGDSAAYFCASSPGVNQPQHFGDGTRLSIL.

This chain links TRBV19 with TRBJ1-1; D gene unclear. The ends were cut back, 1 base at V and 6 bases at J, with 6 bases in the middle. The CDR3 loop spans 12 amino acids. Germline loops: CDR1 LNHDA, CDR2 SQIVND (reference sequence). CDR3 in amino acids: CASSIGAAEAFF. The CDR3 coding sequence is TGTGCCAGTAGTATAGGGGCCGCTGAAGCTTTCTTT.

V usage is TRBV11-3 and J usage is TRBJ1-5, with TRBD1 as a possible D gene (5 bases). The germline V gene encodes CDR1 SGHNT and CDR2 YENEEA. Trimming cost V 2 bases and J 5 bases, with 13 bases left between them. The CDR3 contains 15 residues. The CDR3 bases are TGTGCCAGCAGCTTAACGGCGGGGCCTGATCAGCCCCAGCATTTT. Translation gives CASSLTAGPDQPQHF.

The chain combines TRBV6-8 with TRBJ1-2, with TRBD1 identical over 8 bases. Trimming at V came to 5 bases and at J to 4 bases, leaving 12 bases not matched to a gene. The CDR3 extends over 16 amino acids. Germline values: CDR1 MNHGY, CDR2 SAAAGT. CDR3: CASSAPTGAGGYGYTF. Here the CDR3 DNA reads TGTGCCAGCAGTGCCCCGACAGGGGCTGGCGGCTATGGCTACACCTTC.

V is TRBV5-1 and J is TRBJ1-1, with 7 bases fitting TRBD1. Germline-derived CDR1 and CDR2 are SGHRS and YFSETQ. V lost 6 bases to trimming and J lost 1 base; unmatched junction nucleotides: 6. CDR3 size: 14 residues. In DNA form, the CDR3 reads TGCGCCAGCACCTGGGGACAGTCGAACACTGAAGCTTTCTTT. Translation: CASTWGQSNTEAFF.

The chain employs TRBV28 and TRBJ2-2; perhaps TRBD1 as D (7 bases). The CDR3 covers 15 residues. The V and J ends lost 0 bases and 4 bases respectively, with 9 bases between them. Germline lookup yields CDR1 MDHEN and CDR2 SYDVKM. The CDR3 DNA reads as TGTGCCAGCAGTTTATGGCAGGGGGGCACCGGGGAGCTGTTTTTT. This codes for CASSLWQGGTGELFF.

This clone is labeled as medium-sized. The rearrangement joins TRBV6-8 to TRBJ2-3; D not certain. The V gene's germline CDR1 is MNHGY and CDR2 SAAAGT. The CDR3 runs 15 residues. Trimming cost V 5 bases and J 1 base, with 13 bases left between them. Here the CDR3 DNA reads TGTGCCAGCAGTAGGACCAGTGGCGGCACAGATACGCAGTATTTT. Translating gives CASSRTSGGTDTQYF.

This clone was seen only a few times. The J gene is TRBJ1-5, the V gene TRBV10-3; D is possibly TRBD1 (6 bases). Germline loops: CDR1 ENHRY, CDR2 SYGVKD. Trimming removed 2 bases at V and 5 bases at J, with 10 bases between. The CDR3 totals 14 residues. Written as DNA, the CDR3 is TGTGCCATCAGTGAGACAGGGATGGATCAGCCCCAGCATTTT. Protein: CAISETGMDQPQHF.

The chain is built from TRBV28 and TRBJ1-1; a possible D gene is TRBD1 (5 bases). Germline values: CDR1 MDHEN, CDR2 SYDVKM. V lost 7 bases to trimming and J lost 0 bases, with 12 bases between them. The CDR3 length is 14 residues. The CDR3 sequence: CASMPGGLNTEAFF. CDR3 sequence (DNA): TGTGCCAGCATGCCGGGGGGACTGAACACTGAAGCTTTCTTT.

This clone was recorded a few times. CDR3 in amino acids: CASSLVGPNTEAFF. The CDR3 region has the DNA TGTGCCAGCAGCTTAGTGGGACCGAACACTGAAGCTTTCTTT. The rearrangement uses TRBV11-3 and TRBJ1-1; TRBD1 might be the D (5 bases). This CDR3 contains 14 residues. Trimming left V 1 base short and J 1 base short, with 7 bases between. Germline CDR1 is SGHNT and CDR2 is YENEEA.

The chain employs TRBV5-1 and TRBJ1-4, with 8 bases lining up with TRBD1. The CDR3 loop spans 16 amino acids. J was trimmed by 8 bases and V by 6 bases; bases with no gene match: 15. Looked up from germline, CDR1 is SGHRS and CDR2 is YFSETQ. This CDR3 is CASTPSIDRGFEKLFF. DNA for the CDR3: TGCGCCAGCACACCATCTATAGACAGGGGATTCGAAAAACTGTTTTTT.

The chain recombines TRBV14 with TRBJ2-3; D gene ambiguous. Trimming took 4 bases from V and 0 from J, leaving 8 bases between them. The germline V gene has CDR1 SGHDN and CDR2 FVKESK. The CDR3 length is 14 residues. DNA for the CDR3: TGTGCCAGCAGCCCGAGAACTAGCACAGATACGCAGTATTTT. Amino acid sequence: CASSPRTSTDTQYF.

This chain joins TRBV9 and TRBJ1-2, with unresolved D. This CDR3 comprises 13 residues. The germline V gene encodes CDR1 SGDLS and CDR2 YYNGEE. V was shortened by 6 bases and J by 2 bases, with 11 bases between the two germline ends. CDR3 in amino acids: CASIEYGNYGYTF. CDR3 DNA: TGTGCCAGCATAGAGTACGGGAACTATGGCTACACCTTC.

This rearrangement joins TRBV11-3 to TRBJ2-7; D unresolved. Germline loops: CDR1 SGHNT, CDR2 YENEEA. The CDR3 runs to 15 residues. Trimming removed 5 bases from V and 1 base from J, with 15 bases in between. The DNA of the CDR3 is TGTGCCAGCAGCCTAGGGCCTCCCGGGTCCTACGAGCAGTACTTC. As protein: CASSLGPPGSYEQYF.

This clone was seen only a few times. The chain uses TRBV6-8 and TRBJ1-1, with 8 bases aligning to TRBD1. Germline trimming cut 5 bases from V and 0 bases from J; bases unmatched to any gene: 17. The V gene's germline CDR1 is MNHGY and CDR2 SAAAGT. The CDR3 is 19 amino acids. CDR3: CASSPPTRGPSTLNTEAFF. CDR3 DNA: TGTGCCAGCAGTCCTCCTACCAGGGGGCCTTCTACTTTGAACACTGAAGCTTTCTTT.